Listed below are T cell receptor beta chains from one sample, sequenced in a study of OX40 agonist ivuxolimab in advanced cancers. Clones were read by immunoSEQ multiplex PCR, and TCRdb kept only the in-frame ones, dropping some. The sample has approximately 84,000 clones, around 86% seen once. Source: CD4+ or CD8+ T cells sorted from blood, taken in a trial of the OX40 agonist ivuxolimab. The receptors were sampled from an adult with an advanced solid tumor such as melanoma, head and neck, liver or kidney cancer. The CDR3 runs from the conserved cysteine through the conserved F or W. Fields, in order: J gene, clone size, D gene, V gene, CDR3 DNA, CDR3 protein. A D gene is named only where the DNA matches it firmly. Not every row has a clone size; where given, it reads once, few, many or a size class.

TRBJ2-3 . TRBD1 TRBV4-1 TGCGCCAGCAGCCGGAGACAGGGTATGGACACAGATACGCAGTATTTT CASSRRQGMDTDTQYF
TRBJ1-2 . . TRBV5-1 TGCGCCAGCAGCTTGGAAGGGGCGTCATACTATGGCTACACCTTC CASSLEGASYYGYTF
TRBJ1-1 . . TRBV6-1 TGTGCCAGCCCTGCCCTATCCCTGGACACTGAAGCTTTCTTT CASPALSLDTEAFF
TRBJ2-2 . TRBD2 TRBV7-3 TGTGCCAGCAGCCCCGGGAGGGAGAACACCGGGGAGCTGTTTTTT CASSPGRENTGELFF
TRBJ2-3 once TRBD2 TRBV7-7 TGTGCTAGCAGCTCAGGACTAGCGGGGACATCAGATACGCAGTATTTT CASSSGLAGTSDTQYF
TRBJ2-5 . TRBD1 TRBV28 TGTGCCAACTCGCAGAGACGACAGGGGTTCCGGGAGACCCAGTACTTC CANSQRRQGFRETQYF
TRBJ2-5 . TRBD2 TRBV7-8 TGTGCCAGCAGCTTAGGCGCCGGGACTAGCGGAGAGACCCAGTACTTC CASSLGAGTSGETQYF
TRBJ1-2 . . TRBV6-5 TGTGCCAGCAGCCAGGCGGGACGGGACGACTGTTACACCTTC CASSQAGRDDCYTF
TRBJ1-1 once . TRBV21-1 TGTGCCAGCAGCAAACCGGACAGGGGAGGCATGAACACTGAAGCTTTCTTT CASSKPDRGGMNTEAFF
TRBJ1-2 . . TRBV5-1 TGCGCCAGCAGCTTGGAACGGGGCTATGGCTACACCTTC CASSLERGYGYTF
TRBJ2-2 . TRBD2 TRBV6-1 TGTGCCAGCAGTGTTTCGCCAGCGGGGGGGCCCACCGGGGAGCTGTTTTTT CASSVSPAGGPTGELFF
TRBJ2-1 few . TRBV11-2 TGTGCCAGCAGCTTGGAAAACCACAATGAGCAGTTCTTC CASSLENHNEQFF
TRBJ2-2 . . TRBV5-1 TGCGCCAGCAGCTTGGCCTTTCTTGACACCGGGGAGCTGTTTTTT CASSLAFLDTGELFF
TRBJ1-5 once . TRBV15 TGTGCCACCTCTCTGTCTGGGCCCAGAGATGGCAATCAGCCCCAGCATTTT CATSLSGPRDGNQPQHF
TRBJ2-2 . . TRBV5-1 TGCGCCAGCAGCTTCGAAGCCGGGGAGCTGTTTTTT CASSFEAGELFF
TRBJ2-7 . . TRBV11-2 TGTGCCAGCAGCCCTCAGACAGCCTACGAGCAGTACTTC CASSPQTAYEQYF
TRBJ1-1 . . TRBV6-5 TGTGCCAGCAGTTATAGTCCAGGGTTGACTGAAGCTTTCTTT CASSYSPGLTEAFF
TRBJ1-4 . TRBD1 TRBV28 TGTGCCAGCAGTTTAGGGGCAGGGGGCAGGGAAAAACTGTTTTTT CASSLGAGGREKLFF
TRBJ1-2 few TRBD1 TRBV5-5 TGTGCCAGCAGCCGGGACAGGGATTATGGCTACACCTTC CASSRDRDYGYTF
TRBJ2-5 . TRBD1 TRBV6-1 TGTGCCAGCTCCAGGGGGCTAGAGACCCAGTACTTC CASSRGLETQYF
TRBJ2-7 . TRBD2 TRBV29-1 TGCAGCGTCATCAGCGGGGGCTCCTACGAGCAGTACTTC CSVISGGSYEQYF
TRBJ2-5 . TRBD2 TRBV9 TGTGCCAGCAGCCTCGGGGGGTACCAAGAGACCCAGTACTTC CASSLGGYQETQYF
TRBJ1-2 . . TRBV5-1 TGCGCCAGCAGCTCAATACAGGGCCTCTATGGCTACACCTTC CASSSIQGLYGYTF
TRBJ2-2 . . TRBV29-1 TGCAGCGTTGAAAAATTCCTCACCGGGGAGCTGTTTTTT CSVEKFLTGELFF
TRBJ2-3 . TRBD1 TRBV5-4 TGTGCCAGCAGCATAGGGACAGCCCGCACAGATACGCAGTATTTT CASSIGTARTDTQYF
TRBJ2-5 . . TRBV21-1 TGTGCCAGCAGCATTGACGAGCGGGGGGACTGGTGGGAGACCCAGTACTTC CASSIDERGDWWETQYF
TRBJ2-7 . . TRBV20-1 TGCAGTGCTAGGGCGGGGTACGAGCAGTACTTC CSARAGYEQYF
TRBJ1-1 . TRBD1 TRBV19 TGTGCCAGTAGTACCTACAGGGGGCTAAACACTGAAGCTTTCTTT CASSTYRGLNTEAFF
TRBJ2-3 . TRBD1 TRBV18 TGTGCCAGCTCAACTGGGACAGGGAGCACAGATACGCAGTATTTT CASSTGTGSTDTQYF
TRBJ2-1 . TRBD2 TRBV5-4 TGTGCCAGCAGCTTGGGAGCGGGGGGGTACAATGAGCAGTTCTTC CASSLGAGGYNEQFF
TRBJ2-3 . . TRBV28 TGTGCCAGCAGTCCCGGGCACTGGAAAGATACGCAGTATTTT CASSPGHWKDTQYF
TRBJ1-4 . TRBD1 TRBV9 TGTGCCAGCAGCGTACAGGGGGCTGGCGAAAAACTGTTTTTT CASSVQGAGEKLFF
TRBJ1-1 . TRBD1 TRBV30 TGTGCCTGGGGCCCAGGGGGGACTGAAGCTTTCTTT CAWGPGGTEAFF
TRBJ1-4 . . TRBV5-4 TGTGCCAGCAGCTTCCTCAGGGCCGGTGAAAAACTGTTTTTT CASSFLRAGEKLFF
TRBJ2-5 . . TRBV5-5 TGTGCCAGCAGCTTGGCGGTGGGGATGGAGACCCAGTACTTC CASSLAVGMETQYF
TRBJ2-5 . . TRBV20-1 TGCAGTGCTGGACAGACCCAGTACTTC CSAGQTQYF
TRBJ2-7 . . TRBV28 TGTGCCAGCAGGCCGGTGTTCAGCTACGAGCAGTACTTC CASRPVFSYEQYF
TRBJ2-6 . . TRBV6-1 TGTGCCAGCAGTGAAACCTTAACACTATCTGGGGCCAACGTCCTGACTTTC CASSETLTLSGANVLTF
TRBJ2-3 . TRBD1 TRBV18 TGTGCCAGCTCACCGGACAGGGTCACAGATACGCAGTATTTT CASSPDRVTDTQYF
TRBJ1-3 . . TRBV10-3 TGTGCCATCAGTGAGTTCGGGCCGACAGACTCTGGAAACACCATATATTTT CAISEFGPTDSGNTIYF
TRBJ2-3 . . TRBV19 TGTGCCGTGAGTAGGGCAGACCTTAGCACAGATACGCAGTATTTT CAVSRADLSTDTQYF
TRBJ1-6 once . TRBV9 TGTGCCAGCAGCCCAACGCGGGAATCACCCCTCCACTTT CASSPTRESPLHF
TRBJ1-5 . . TRBV15 TGTGCCACCAGCAAGCACGGTAGCAATCAGCCCCAGCATTTT CATSKHGSNQPQHF
TRBJ1-2 . TRBD1 TRBV7-3 TGTGCCAGCAGCGCGCAGGGGGGTCGGCGCGGCTACACCTTC CASSAQGGRRGYTF